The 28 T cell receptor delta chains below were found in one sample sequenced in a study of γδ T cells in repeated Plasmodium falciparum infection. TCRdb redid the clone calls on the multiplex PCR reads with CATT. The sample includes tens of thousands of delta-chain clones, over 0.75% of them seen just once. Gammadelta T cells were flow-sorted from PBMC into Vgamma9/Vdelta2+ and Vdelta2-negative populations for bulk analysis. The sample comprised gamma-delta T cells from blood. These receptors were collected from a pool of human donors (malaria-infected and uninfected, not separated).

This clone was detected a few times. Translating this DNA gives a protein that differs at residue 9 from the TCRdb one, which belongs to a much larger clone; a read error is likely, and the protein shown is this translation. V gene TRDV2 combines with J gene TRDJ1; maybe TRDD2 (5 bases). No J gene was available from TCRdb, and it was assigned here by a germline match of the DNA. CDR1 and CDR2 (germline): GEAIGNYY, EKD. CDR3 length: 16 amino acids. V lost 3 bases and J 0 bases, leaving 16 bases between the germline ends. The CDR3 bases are TGTGCCTGTGACCTACTATCTTCCAGGTACACCGATAAACTCATCTTT. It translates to CACDLLSSRYTDKLIF.

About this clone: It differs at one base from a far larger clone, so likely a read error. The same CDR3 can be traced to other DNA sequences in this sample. CDR3 bases: TGTGCCTGTGACCCTGGGGGATACACCGATAAACTCATTTTT. It codes for CACDPGGYTDKLIF. The J gene was not called, though the V gene is TRDV2; TRDD3 reflects the table's D call only, with no check against the DNA. In germline, CDR1 is GEAIGNYY, CDR2 EKD. The length of the CDR3 is 14 residues.

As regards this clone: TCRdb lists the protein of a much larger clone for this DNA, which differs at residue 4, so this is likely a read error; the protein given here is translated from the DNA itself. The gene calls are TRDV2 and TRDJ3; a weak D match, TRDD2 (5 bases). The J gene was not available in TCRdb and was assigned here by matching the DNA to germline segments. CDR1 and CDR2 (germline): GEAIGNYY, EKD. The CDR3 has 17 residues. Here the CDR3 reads CACGTLLGPWDTRQMFF. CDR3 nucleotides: TGTGCCTGTGGCACCCTACTAGGGCCCTGGGACACCCGACAGATGTTTTTC.

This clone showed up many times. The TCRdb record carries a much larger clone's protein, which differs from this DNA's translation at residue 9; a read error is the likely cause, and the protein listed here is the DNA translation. Written as DNA, the CDR3 is TGTGCCTGTGACACCGGAGGCTGGAGATTCAACACCGATAAACTCATCTTT. Translating it yields CACDTGGWRFNTDKLIF. The chain employs TRDV2 and TRDJ1, with D unclear. The J gene comes from matching the DNA to germline here; TCRdb lacks it. Trimming removed 0 bases from V and 0 bases from J, with 16 bases in between. Per germline, CDR1 GEAIGNYY and CDR2 EKD. The length of the CDR3 is 17 residues.

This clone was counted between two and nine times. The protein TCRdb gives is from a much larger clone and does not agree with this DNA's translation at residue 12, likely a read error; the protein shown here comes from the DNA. The CDR3: CALGTKWTGPSRNGAGDWGEKYTDKLIF. The CDR3 nucleotides are TGTGCTCTTGGGACGAAGTGGACCGGGCCTTCCAGGAACGGCGCTGGGGATTGGGGGGAAAAGTACACCGATAAACTCATCTTT. V usage is TRDV1 and J usage is TRDJ1, with D perhaps given as TRDD2 or TRDD3 (6 bases each). The CDR3 totals 28 residues. CDR1 is TSWWSYY and CDR2 is QGS in the germline V gene. Trimming shortened V by 5 bases and J by 0 bases, and 52 bases separated the two germline ends.

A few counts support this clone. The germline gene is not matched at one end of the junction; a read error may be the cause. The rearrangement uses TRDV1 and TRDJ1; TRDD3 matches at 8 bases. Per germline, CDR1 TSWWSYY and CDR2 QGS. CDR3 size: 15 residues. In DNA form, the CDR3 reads TGTGCTCTCCGCCCCACTGGGGGGAACACCAATAAACTCATCTTT. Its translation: CALRPTGGNTNKLIF.

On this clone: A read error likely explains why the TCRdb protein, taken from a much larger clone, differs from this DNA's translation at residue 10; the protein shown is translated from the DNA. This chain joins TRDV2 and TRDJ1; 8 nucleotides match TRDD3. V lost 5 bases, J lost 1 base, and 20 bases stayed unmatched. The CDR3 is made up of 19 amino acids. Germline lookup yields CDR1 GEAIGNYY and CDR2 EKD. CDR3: CACVGRVGGCQPPTDKLIF. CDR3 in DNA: TGTGCCTGTGTCGGAAGGGTTGGGGGATGCCAGCCCCCCACCGATAAACTCATCTTT.

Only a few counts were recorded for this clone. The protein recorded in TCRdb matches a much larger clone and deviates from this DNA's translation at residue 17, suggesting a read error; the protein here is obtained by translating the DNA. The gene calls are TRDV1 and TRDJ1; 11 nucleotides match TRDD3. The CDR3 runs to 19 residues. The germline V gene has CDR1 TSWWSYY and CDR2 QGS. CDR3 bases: TGTGCTCTTGGGGACCTGTCATCCTCTGGGGGATACTACACCGATAAACCCATCTTT. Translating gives CALGDLSSSGGYYTDKPIF.

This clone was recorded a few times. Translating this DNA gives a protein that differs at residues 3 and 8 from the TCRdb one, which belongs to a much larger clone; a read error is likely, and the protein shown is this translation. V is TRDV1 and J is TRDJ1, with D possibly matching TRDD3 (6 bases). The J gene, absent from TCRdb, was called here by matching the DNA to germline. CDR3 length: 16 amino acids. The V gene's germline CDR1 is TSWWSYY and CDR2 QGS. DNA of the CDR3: TGTGCTCCTGGGGAACAAAAGGCTTGGCACCTTCGTAAACTCATCTTT. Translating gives CAPGEQKAWHLRKLIF.

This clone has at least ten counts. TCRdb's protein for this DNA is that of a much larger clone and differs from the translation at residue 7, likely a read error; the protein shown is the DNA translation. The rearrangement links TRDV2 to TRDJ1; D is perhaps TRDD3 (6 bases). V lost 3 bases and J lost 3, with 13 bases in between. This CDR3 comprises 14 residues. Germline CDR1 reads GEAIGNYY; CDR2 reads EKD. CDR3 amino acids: CACDRGCTSDKLIF. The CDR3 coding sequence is TGTGCCTGTGACCGGGGATGCACCTCCGATAAACTCATCTTT.

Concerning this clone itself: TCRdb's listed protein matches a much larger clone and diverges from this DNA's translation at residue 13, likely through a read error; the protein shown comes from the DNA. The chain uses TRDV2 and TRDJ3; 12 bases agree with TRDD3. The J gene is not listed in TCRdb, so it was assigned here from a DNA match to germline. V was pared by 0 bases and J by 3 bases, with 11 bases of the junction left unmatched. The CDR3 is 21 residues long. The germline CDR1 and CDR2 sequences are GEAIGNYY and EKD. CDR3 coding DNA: TGTGCCTGTGACACCGGGGGACTACTGGGGGATACTGACTGGGACACCCGACAGATGTTTTTC. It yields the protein CACDTGGLLGDTDWDTRQMFF.

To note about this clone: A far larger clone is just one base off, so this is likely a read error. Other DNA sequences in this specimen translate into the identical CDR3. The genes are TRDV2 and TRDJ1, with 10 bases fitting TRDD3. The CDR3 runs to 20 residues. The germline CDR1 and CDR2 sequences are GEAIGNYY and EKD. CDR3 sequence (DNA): TGTGCCTGTGACAGCGTTCGGAACTGGGGGGATACGGTTGCGCGTTCTAAACTCATCTTC. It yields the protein CACDSVRNWGDTVARSKLIF.

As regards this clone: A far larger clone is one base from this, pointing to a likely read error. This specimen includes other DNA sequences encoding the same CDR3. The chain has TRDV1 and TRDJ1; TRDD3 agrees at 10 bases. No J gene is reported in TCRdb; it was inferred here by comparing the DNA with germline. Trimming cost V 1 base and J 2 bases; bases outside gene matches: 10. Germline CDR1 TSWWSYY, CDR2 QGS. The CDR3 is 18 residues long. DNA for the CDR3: TGTGCTCTTGGGGAACGATTCCAGATACTGGGGGATACCGATAAACTCATCTTT. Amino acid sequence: CALGERFQILGDTDKLIF.

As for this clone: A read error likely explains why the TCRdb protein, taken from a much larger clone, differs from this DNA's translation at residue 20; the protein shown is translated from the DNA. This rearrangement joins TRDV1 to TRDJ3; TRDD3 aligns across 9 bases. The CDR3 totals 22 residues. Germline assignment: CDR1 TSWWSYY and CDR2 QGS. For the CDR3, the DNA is TGTGCTCTTGGGGAACTCCCCCCAAAAGGGGATACGCTCTCCTGGGACACCCGACAGTTGTTTTTC. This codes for CALGELPPKGDTLSWDTRQLFF.

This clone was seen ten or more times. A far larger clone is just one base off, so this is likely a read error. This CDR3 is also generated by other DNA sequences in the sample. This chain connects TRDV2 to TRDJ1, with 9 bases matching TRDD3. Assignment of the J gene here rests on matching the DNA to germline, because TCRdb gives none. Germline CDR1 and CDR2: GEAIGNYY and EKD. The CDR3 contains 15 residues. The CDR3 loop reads CACDTVGDRENKLIF. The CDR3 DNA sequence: TGTGCCTGCGACACCGTGGGGGATAGGGAGAATAAACTCATCTTT.

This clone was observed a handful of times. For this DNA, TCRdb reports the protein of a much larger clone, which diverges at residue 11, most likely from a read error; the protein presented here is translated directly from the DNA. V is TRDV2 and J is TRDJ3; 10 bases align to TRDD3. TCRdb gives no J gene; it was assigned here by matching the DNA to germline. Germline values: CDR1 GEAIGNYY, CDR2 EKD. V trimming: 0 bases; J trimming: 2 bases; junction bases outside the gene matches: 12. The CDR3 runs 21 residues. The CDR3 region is CACDTLRTGGCGTWDTRQMFF. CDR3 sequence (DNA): TGTGCCTGTGACACCTTGCGTACTGGGGGATGCGGGACCTGGGACACCCGACAGATGTTTTTC.

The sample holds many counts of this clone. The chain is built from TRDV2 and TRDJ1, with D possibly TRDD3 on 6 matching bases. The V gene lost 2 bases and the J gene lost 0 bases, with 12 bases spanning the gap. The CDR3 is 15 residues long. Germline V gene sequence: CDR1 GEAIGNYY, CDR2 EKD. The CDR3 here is CACDRVGAYTDKLIF. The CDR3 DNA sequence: TGTGCCTGTGACAGGGTGGGGGCCTACACCGATAAACTCATCTTT.

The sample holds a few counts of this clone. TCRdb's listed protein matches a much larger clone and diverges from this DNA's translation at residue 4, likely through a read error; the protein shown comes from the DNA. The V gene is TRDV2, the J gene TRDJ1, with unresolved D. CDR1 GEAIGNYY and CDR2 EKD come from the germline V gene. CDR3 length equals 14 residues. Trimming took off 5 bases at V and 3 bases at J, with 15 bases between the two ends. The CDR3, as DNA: TGTGCCTGTGGCGCCCGCGATGCCGCCGATAAACTCATCTTT. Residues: CACGARDAADKLIF.

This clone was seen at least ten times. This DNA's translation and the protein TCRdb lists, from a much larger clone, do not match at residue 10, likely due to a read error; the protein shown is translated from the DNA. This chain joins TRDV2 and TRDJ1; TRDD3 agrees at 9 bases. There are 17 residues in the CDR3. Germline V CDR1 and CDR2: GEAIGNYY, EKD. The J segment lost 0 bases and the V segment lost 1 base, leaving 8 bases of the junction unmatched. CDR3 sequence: CACDTLGDLGYTDKLIF. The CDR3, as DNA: TGTGCCTGTGACACTCTGGGGGATCTCGGGTACACCGATAAACTCATCTTT.

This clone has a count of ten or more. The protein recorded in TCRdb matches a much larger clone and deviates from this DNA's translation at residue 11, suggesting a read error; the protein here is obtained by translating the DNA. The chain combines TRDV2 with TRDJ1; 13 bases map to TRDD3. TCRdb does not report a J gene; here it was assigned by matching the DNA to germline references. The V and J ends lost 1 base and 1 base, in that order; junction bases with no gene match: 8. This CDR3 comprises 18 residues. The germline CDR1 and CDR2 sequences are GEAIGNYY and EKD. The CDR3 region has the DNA TGTGCCTGTGACACAGTACTGGGGGATACGCCCGTCACCGATAAACTCATCTTT. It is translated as CACDTVLGDTPVTDKLIF.

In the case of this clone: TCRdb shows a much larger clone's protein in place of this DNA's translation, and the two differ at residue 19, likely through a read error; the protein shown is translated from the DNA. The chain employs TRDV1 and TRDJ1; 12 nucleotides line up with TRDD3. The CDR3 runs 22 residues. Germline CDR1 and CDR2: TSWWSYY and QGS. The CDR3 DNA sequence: TGTGCTCTTGGGGAATCCTTCTCTTCCTCGCTACTGGGGGATACTGGGACCGATAGACTCATCTTT. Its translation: CALGESFSSSLLGDTGTDRLIF.

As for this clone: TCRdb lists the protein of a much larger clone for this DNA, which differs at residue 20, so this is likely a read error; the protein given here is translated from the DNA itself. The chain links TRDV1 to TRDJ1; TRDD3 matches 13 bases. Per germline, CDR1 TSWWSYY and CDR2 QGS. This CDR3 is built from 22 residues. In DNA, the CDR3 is TGTGCTCTTGGGGAACTGGGATCAAGTCGTACTGGGGGATACGTCGACACCGATAAACCCATCTTT. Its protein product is CALGELGSSRTGGYVDTDKPIF.

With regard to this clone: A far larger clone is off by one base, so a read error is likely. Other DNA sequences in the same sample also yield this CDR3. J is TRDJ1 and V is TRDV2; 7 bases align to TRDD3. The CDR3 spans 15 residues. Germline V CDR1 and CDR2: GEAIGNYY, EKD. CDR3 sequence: CACDTGGPDTDKLIF. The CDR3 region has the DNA TGTGCCTGTGACACTGGGGGACCGGACACCGATAAGCTCATCTTT.

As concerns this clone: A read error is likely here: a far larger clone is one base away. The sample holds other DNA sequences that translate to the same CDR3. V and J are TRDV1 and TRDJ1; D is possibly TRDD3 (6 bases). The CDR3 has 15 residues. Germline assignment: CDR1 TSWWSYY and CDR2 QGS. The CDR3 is CALGYPGYLVDKLIF. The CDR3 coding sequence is TGTGCCCTTGGTTACCCAGGATACCTGGTCGATAAACTCATCTTT.

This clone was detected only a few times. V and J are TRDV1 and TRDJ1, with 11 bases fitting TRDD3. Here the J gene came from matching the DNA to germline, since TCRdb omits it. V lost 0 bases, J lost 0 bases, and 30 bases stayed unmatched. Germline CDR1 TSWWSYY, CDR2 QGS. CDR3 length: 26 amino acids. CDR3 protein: CALGELSTPLVGDTLATTPYTDKLIF. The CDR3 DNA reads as TGTGCTCTTGGGGAACTTTCTACCCCTTTGGTGGGGGATACGCTTGCTACTACACCGTACACCGATAAACTCATCTTT.

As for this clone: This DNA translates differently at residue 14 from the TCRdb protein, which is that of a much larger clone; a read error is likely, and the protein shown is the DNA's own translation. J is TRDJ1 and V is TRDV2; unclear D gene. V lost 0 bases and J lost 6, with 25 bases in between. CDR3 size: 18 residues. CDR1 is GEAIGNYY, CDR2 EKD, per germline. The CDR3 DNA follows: TGTGCCTGTGACACCGTCGGACTGCGGGACCGTAATTTCAATAAACTCATCTTT. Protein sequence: CACDTVGLRDRNFNKLIF.

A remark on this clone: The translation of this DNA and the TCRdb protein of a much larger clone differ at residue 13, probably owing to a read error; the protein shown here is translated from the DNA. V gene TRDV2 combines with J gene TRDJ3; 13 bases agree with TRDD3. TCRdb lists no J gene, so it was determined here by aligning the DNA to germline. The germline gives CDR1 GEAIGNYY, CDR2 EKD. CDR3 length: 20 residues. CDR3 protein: CACDKVLGDTSSRDTRQMFF. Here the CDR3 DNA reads TGTGCCTGTGACAAAGTACTGGGGGATACGAGCTCCCGGGACACCCGACAGATGTTTTTC.

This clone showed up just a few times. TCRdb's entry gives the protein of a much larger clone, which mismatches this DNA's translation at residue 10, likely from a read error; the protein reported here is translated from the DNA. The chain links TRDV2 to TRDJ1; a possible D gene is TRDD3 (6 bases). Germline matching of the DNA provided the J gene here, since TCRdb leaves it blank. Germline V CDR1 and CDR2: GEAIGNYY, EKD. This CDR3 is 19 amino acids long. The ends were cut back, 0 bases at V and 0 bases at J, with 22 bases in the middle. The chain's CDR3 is CACDTVALGNTHHTDKLIF. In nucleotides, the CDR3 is TGTGCCTGTGACACCGTGGCCCTGGGGAATACGCATCACACCGATAAACTCATCTTT.